Each of the 13 T cell receptor beta chains below was sequenced from the same sample in a study of T cell responses to AZD1222 COVID-19 vaccine. TCRdb's table, derived via immunoSEQ multiplex PCR, lists solely in-frame clones and lacks some. The sample has 95,000 to 130,000 clones; about 90% are singletons. Source: peripheral blood, taken on day 0 of AZD1222 vaccination. The source of these receptors is an adult in good health.

The rearrangement uses TRBV5-5 and TRBJ2-5; D is unresolved. The length of the CDR3 is 14 residues. V was clipped by 2 bases and J by 1 base, with 9 bases between them. Germline loops: CDR1 SGHKS, CDR2 YYEKEE (reference sequence). The CDR3 here is CASSLLDGQETQYF. The DNA for the CDR3 is TGTGCCAGCAGCTTACTGGACGGCCAAGAGACCCAGTACTTC.

This chain joins TRBV5-1 and TRBJ2-7; no definite D call. There are 13 residues in the CDR3. Germline V gene lookup returns CDR1 SGHRS and CDR2 YFSETQ. V lost 3 bases to trimming and J lost 4 bases, with 11 bases between them. DNA for the CDR3: TGCGCCAGCAGCTCCCCCAGCATTTACGAGCAGTACTTC. As protein: CASSSPSIYEQYF.

This chain links TRBV7-8 with TRBJ2-2; D remains ambiguous. Trimming removed 3 bases at V and 7 bases at J, with 9 bases between. This CDR3 spans 13 amino acids. Germline CDR1 SGHVS, CDR2 FQNEAQ. Written as DNA, the CDR3 is TGTGCCAGCAGCTTTGGTGGAATCGGGGAGCTGTTTTTT. This gives the protein CASSFGGIGELFF.

The V and J genes are TRBV4-2 and TRBJ2-7, with D possibly TRBD1 on 5 matching bases. In germline, CDR1 is LGHNA, CDR2 YNFKEQ. V lost 0 bases, J lost 5 bases, and 14 bases lay in between. The CDR3 loop spans 15 amino acids. CDR3 nucleotide sequence: TGTGCCAGCAGCCAAGATGTCGTAGGCAGGGACGAGCAGTACTTC. Its protein product is CASSQDVVGRDEQYF.

The chain joins TRBV6-4 to TRBJ2-1; D possibly uses TRBD1 or TRBD2 (5 bases each). The CDR3 sequence is 15 residues long. Germline CDR1 reads MRHNA; CDR2 reads SNTAGT. Deletions cut 4 bases from V and 5 bases from J, with 15 bases between. The CDR3: CASSAIGAFNNEQFF. The CDR3 DNA follows: TGTGCCAGCAGTGCCATCGGGGCTTTCAACAATGAGCAGTTCTTC.

The chain links TRBV12-3 or TRBV12-4 to TRBJ1-1; D call uncertain. The V end lost 3 bases, the J end lost 5 bases, and 4 bases lay between the germline ends. This CDR3 spans 11 amino acids. CDR3 sequence: CASSLGTEAFF. The CDR3 region has the DNA TGTGCCAGCAGTTTGGGAACTGAAGCTTTCTTT.

As concerns this clone: An end of the junction does not agree with germline; a read error may underlie this. V usage is TRBV28 and J usage is TRBJ1-1; D uncertain. The CDR3 runs 13 residues. Germline V lookup: CDR1 MDHEN, CDR2 SYDVKM. This chain's CDR3 is CASCFSANTEAFF. For the CDR3, the DNA is TGTGCCAGCTGTTTCTCCGCTAACACTGAAGCTTTCTTT.

The chain employs TRBV21-1 and TRBJ1-5. TRBV21-1 is a listed pseudogene. The CDR3 covers 15 residues. The CDR3 sequence is CASSKGVRWDPKQHF. In DNA, the CDR3 is TGTGCCAGCAGCAAAGGGGTGAGGTGGGACCCGAAACAGCATTTT.

V and J are TRBV28 and TRBJ2-7; D remains unclear. CDR1 MDHEN and CDR2 SYDVKM come from the germline V gene. Between the trimmed V and J ends, which lost 2 bases and 4 bases, there was a span of 12 bases. The CDR3 sequence is 14 residues long. As DNA, the CDR3 is TGTGCCAGCAGTTTACACGACGAAGTTTACGAGCAGTACTTC. Protein sequence: CASSLHDEVYEQYF.

The CDR3 sequence: CASSVLAGGPDTQYF. CDR3 DNA sequence: TGTGCCAGCAGCGTTCTAGCGGGGGGGCCGGATACGCAGTATTTT. V usage is TRBV27 and J usage is TRBJ2-3; 12 bases are a match to TRBD2. In germline, CDR1 is MNHEY, CDR2 SMNVEV (reference sequence). The CDR3 consists of 15 residues. With V trimmed by 6 bases and J by 6 bases, 7 bases remained unmatched.

The chain links TRBV19 to TRBJ2-3; possible D gene TRBD2, 5 bases. The V and J ends lost 3 bases and 6 bases respectively, with 10 bases between them. The CDR3 spans 13 residues. Germline CDR1 and CDR2: LNHDA and SQIVND (reference sequence). The CDR3 coding sequence is TGTGCCAGTAGTATTCGGGGTGGTGATACGCAGTATTTT. Translated: CASSIRGGDTQYF. The variable domain in full, with the rest retrieved from reference TRBV19 and TRBJ2-3, is DGGITQSPKYLFRKEGQNVTLSCEQNLNHDAMYWYRQDPGQGLRLIYYSQIVNDFQKGDIAEGYSVSREKKESFPLTVTSAQKNPTAFYLCASSIRGGDTQYFGPGTRLTVL.

The J gene is TRBJ1-2, the V gene TRBV19, with D unclear. Germline CDR1 is LNHDA and CDR2 is SQIVND (reference sequence). The V and J ends lost 4 bases and 8 bases respectively, with 17 bases between them. The CDR3 has 14 amino acids. In nucleotides, the CDR3 is TGTGCCAGTAGTACTCTGGGCCCTGGTAGCGGCTACACCTTC. It specifies CASSTLGPGSGYTF.

This chain joins TRBV2 and TRBJ2-3; 11 positions agree with TRBD1. The CDR3 is 16 residues long. Germline V gives CDR1 SNHLY, CDR2 FYNNEI. With V trimmed by 5 bases and J by 0 bases, 4 bases remained unmatched. The CDR3 DNA follows: TGTGCCAGCAGTTTGGACAGGGGGCTGAGCACAGATACGCAGTATTTT. Protein: CASSLDRGLSTDTQYF.